Listed below are T cell receptor beta chains from one sample, sequenced in a study of cytomegalovirus exposure and HLA in healthy donors. TCRdb's copy holds only in-frame clones and misses some; the assay was immunoSEQ multiplex PCR. The sample lists 55,000 to 70,000 clones; approximately 75% were seen once. The sample consisted of PBMCs. These TCRs come from a woman in her 30s in good health and CMV-seronegative. Both conserved end residues are part of each CDR3. The order of the fields is V gene, D gene, clone size, J gene, CDR3 length, CDR3 protein, CDR3 DNA. D genes are given only for firm matches. The size field is filled for only some rows; it gives once, few, many or a size class.

TRBV19	TRBD1	NA	TRBJ2-3	13	CASNDRGTDTQYF	TGTGCCAGTAACGACAGGGGCACAGATACGCAGTATTTT
TRBV7-2	NA	few	TRBJ1-5	18	CASSFAGGSLYSNQPQHF	TGTGCCAGCAGTTTCGCGGGTGGCAGCCTGTATAGCAATCAGCCCCAGCATTTT
TRBV6-5	TRBD1	few	TRBJ1-1	11	CASRTGTEAFF	TGTGCCAGCCGGACAGGGACTGAAGCTTTCTTT
TRBV11-2	NA	once	TRBJ2-7	14	CASSLPGLHYEQYF	TGTGCCAGCAGCCTACCGGGACTCCACTACGAGCAGTACTTC
TRBV7-2	TRBD1	NA	TRBJ1-4	12	CASSFGQGKLFF	TGTGCCAGCAGCTTCGGACAGGGGAAACTGTTTTTT
TRBV25-1	TRBD1	NA	TRBJ1-4	15	CASSERDRSNEKLFF	TGTGCCAGCAGTGAACGGGACAGGTCTAATGAAAAACTGTTTTTT
TRBV5-4	TRBD1	NA	TRBJ2-1	14	CASSPRTGVDEQFF	TGTGCCAGCAGCCCGCGGACAGGGGTCGATGAGCAGTTCTTC
TRBV7-2	NA	NA	TRBJ2-2	16	CASSSRARGNTGELFF	TGTGCCAGCAGCTCCCGAGCCCGGGGGAACACCGGGGAGCTGTTTTTT
TRBV28	TRBD1	NA	TRBJ1-4	18	CASSSTGSGFLTNEKLFF	TGTGCCAGCAGTTCGACAGGGTCGGGGTTTTTGACTAATGAAAAACTGTTTTTT
TRBV4-1	TRBD2	NA	TRBJ2-7	18	CASSQDLKGGRIRDEQYF	TGCGCCAGCAGCCAAGACCTGAAGGGCGGGAGGATCAGGGACGAGCAGTACTTC
TRBV29-1	NA	NA	TRBJ2-2	16	CSVVTGGGSNTGELFF	TGCAGTGTAGTGACGGGGGGCGGATCGAACACCGGGGAGCTGTTTTTT
TRBV6-5	TRBD1	NA	TRBJ2-3	15	CASNRQGYSTDTQYF	TGTGCCAGCAATCGACAGGGATATAGCACAGATACGCAGTATTTT
TRBV4-3	NA	NA	TRBJ2-1	14	CASSQGTRYNEQFF	TGCGCCAGCAGCCAGGGAACTAGGTACAATGAGCAGTTCTTC
TRBV5-5	TRBD1	NA	TRBJ1-5	13	CASSLTGDQPQHF	TGTGCCAGCAGCTTGACAGGGGATCAGCCCCAGCATTTT
TRBV19	TRBD1	NA	TRBJ1-2	17	CASNLLGQGASPYGYTF	TGTGCCAGTAATCTTTTGGGACAGGGGGCTTCTCCTTATGGCTACACCTTC
TRBV7-8	TRBD2	NA	TRBJ2-7	16	CASSIVMGLAGREQYF	TGTGCCAGCAGCATCGTCATGGGGCTAGCGGGTAGGGAGCAGTACTTC
TRBV19	NA	once	TRBJ2-1	18	CASSSPRGTGDSYNEQFF	TGTGCCAGTAGTTCACCTAGGGGGACCGGGGACTCCTACAATGAGCAGTTCTTC
TRBV29-1	TRBD2	few	TRBJ2-7	14	CSVTGTSGSGEQYF	TGCAGCGTCACCGGGACTAGCGGGAGCGGGGAGCAGTACTTC
TRBV5-1	NA	once	TRBJ1-5	18	CASSLVTGPKVGNQPQHF	TGCGCCAGCAGCTTGGTCACAGGGCCCAAAGTAGGCAATCAGCCCCAGCATTTT
TRBV5-1	TRBD2	NA	TRBJ2-5	14	CASSLTSGEETQYF	TGCGCCAGCAGCCTCACTAGCGGCGAAGAGACCCAGTACTTC
TRBV5-1	NA	NA	TRBJ1-5	14	CASSLGQSNQPQHF	TGCGCCAGCAGCTTGGGGCAAAGCAATCAGCCCCAGCATTTT
TRBV6-1	TRBD1	NA	TRBJ1-5	15	CASSEPTGSDQPQHF	TGTGCCAGCAGTGAACCGACAGGGAGCGATCAGCCCCAGCATTTT
TRBV5-1	NA	NA	TRBJ2-6	16	CASTETVLSGANVLTF	TGCGCCAGCACCGAGACAGTCCTCTCTGGGGCCAACGTCCTGACTTTC
TRBV5-4	TRBD1	NA	TRBJ2-7	13	CASSLDRANEQYF	TGTGCCAGCAGCCTCGACAGGGCCAACGAGCAGTACTTC
TRBV27	NA	NA	TRBJ2-2	16	CASSITGRGNTGELFF	TGTGCCAGCAGTATCACAGGGAGAGGAAACACCGGGGAGCTGTTTTTT
TRBV7-9	TRBD1	NA	TRBJ2-7	15	CASSPLGQGVYEQYF	TGTGCCAGCAGCCCCTTGGGACAGGGAGTGTACGAGCAGTACTTC
TRBV5-1	NA	NA	TRBJ2-3	14	CASSLEGVTDTQYF	TGCGCCAGCAGCTTGGAAGGAGTCACAGATACGCAGTATTTT
TRBV5-1	NA	NA	TRBJ2-7	15	CASSLPGGLSYEQYF	TGCGCCAGCAGCTTACCCGGAGGGCTATCCTACGAGCAGTACTTC
TRBV5-1	TRBD2	NA	TRBJ2-7	15	CASSASGTSGYEQYF	TGCGCCAGCAGCGCCTCCGGGACTAGCGGCTACGAGCAGTACTTC
TRBV7-2	NA	NA	TRBJ1-5	16	CASSLVGGDGNQPQHF	TGTGCCAGCAGCTTAGTTGGAGGGGACGGCAATCAGCCCCAGCATTTT
TRBV4-1	TRBD1	NA	TRBJ2-7	14	CASSPGQGAYEQYF	TGCGCCAGCAGCCCAGGACAGGGGGCTTACGAGCAGTACTTC
TRBV6-5	NA	NA	TRBJ2-3	15	CASSYLAQGTDTQYF	TGTGCCAGCAGTTACCTTGCACAGGGCACAGATACGCAGTATTTT
TRBV5-1	TRBD2	once	TRBJ2-3	15	CASSSSGLATDTQYF	TGCGCCAGCAGCTCTTCGGGACTAGCGACAGATACGCAGTATTTT
TRBV5-5	NA	NA	TRBJ2-1	17	CASSMQPTSVVVNEQFF	TGTGCCAGCAGCATGCAACCGACTAGTGTCGTGGTCAATGAGCAGTTCTTC
TRBV28	NA	NA	TRBJ2-7	12	CASSFSRYEQYF	TGTGCCAGCAGTTTTTCCCGCTACGAGCAGTACTTC
TRBV7-3	NA	NA	TRBJ2-3	16	CASSVLGRGNTDTQYF	TGTGCCAGCAGCGTATTAGGAAGGGGCAACACAGATACGCAGTATTTT
TRBV7-3	NA	few	TRBJ2-6	14	CASSPNSGANVLTF	TGTGCCAGCAGCCCCAACTCTGGGGCCAACGTCCTGACTTTC
TRBV6-5	NA	once	TRBJ1-1	13	CASSERGNTEAFF	TGTGCCAGCAGTGAACGGGGGAACACTGAAGCTTTCTTC
TRBV10-3	NA	NA	TRBJ2-3	16	CAISETGLTITDTQYF	TGTGCCATCAGTGAGACGGGACTGACGATCACAGATACGCAGTATTTT
TRBV5-1	NA	few	TRBJ2-7	11	CASSRAYEQYF	TGCGCCAGCAGCCGCGCCTACGAGCAGTACTTC
TRBV7-2	TRBD1	NA	TRBJ1-2	15	CASSSRTGDNYGYTF	TGTGCCAGCAGCTCGCGGACAGGGGATAACTATGGCTACACCTTC
TRBV18	TRBD1	NA	TRBJ2-1	15	CASSPQGQGTGEQFF	TGTGCCAGCTCACCACAGGGACAGGGGACAGGCGAGCAGTTCTTC
TRBV6-5	TRBD1	few	TRBJ1-4	14	CASSNGQEHEKLFF	TGTGCCAGCAGCAATGGACAGGAACACGAAAAACTGTTTTTT
TRBV7-2	NA	once	TRBJ1-6	14	CASSSGTNNSPLHF	TGTGCCAGCAGCTCCGGGACTAATAATTCACCCCTCCACTTT
TRBV10-2	TRBD2	once	TRBJ2-3	15	CASSEASGRTDTQYF	TGCGCCAGCAGTGAGGCTAGCGGGAGAACAGATACGCAGTATTTT
TRBV14	TRBD1	NA	TRBJ2-7	15	CASSQFGTAAYEQYF	TGTGCCAGCAGCCAATTCGGGACAGCAGCCTACGAGCAGTACTTC
TRBV30	NA	NA	TRBJ1-1	14	CALGRAGVNTEAFF	TGTGCCCTTGGACGGGCAGGGGTGAACACTGAAGCTTTCTTT
TRBV19	NA	NA	TRBJ1-1	15	CASSMLDSLNTEAFF	TGTGCCAGTAGTATGTTGGACAGCCTGAACACTGAAGCTTTCTTT